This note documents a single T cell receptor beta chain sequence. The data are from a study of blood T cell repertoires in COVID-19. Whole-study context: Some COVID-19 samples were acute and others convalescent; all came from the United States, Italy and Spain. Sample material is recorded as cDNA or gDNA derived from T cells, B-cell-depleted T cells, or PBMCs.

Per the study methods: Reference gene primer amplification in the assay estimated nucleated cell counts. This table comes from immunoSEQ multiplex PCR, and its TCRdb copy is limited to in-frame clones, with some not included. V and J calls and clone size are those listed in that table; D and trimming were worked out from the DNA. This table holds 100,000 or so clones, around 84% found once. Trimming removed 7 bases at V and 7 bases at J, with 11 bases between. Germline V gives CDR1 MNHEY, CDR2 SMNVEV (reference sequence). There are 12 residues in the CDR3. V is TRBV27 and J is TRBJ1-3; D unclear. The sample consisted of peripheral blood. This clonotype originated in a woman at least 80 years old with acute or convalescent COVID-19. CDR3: CASTSPQNTIYF. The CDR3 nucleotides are TGTGCCAGCACCTCCCCCCAGAACACCATATATTTT.